The 27 T cell receptor beta chains below all came from one sample that was sequenced in a study of PD-1 blockade in classical Hodgkin lymphoma. Clones were read by immunoSEQ multiplex PCR, and TCRdb kept only the in-frame ones, dropping some. The data hold some 43,000 clones, with 85% to 90% observed a single time. No patient escaped relapse after autologous stem cell transplantation, and brentuximab vedotin exposure varied. This sample comprised peripheral blood mononuclear cells (PBMCs), obtained before the second cycle of nivolumab. The receptors originated from a human donor with classical Hodgkin lymphoma.

The V gene is TRBV6-5, the J gene TRBJ1-2, with a possible D match to TRBD1 (5 bases). Between the trimmed V and J ends, which lost 6 bases and 3 bases, there was a span of 14 bases. The CDR3 sequence is 14 residues long. Germline V gene sequence: CDR1 MNHEY, CDR2 SVGAGI. The CDR3 here is CASSSLGEDYGYTF. Here the CDR3 DNA reads TGTGCCAGCAGCTCCTTGGGGGAGGACTATGGCTACACCTTC.

The chain has TRBV28 and TRBJ2-6; D is possibly TRBD1 (5 bases). V was cut by 7 bases and J by 0 bases, with 16 bases left in between. The germline V gene has CDR1 MDHEN and CDR2 SYDVKM. The CDR3 covers 17 residues. DNA of the CDR3: TGTGCCAGCACCTGGGGCACAGTCTCCTCTGGGGCCAACGTCCTGACTTTC. Translating gives CASTWGTVSSGANVLTF.

As DNA, the CDR3 is TGTGCCAGCAGGGACGGGACGGTCCGAAATGAAAAACTGTTTTTT. Amino acids: CASRDGTVRNEKLFF. The V call is TRBV2, the J call TRBJ1-4, with D possibly TRBD1 on 5 matching bases. Germline V gene data show CDR1 as SNHLY and CDR2 as FYNNEI. V lost 6 bases and J lost 5, with 16 bases in between. CDR3 size: 15 residues.

The chain links TRBV5-1 to TRBJ2-1, with D perhaps TRBD1 (6 bases). Per the germline V gene, CDR1 is SGHRS and CDR2 is YFSETQ. This CDR3 has 13 amino acids. V was trimmed by 5 bases and J by 7 bases, leaving 13 bases between them. CDR3 DNA sequence: TGCGCCAGCAGGGTGGGGGCCTCTAATGAGCAGTTCTTC. Translating gives CASRVGASNEQFF.

The chain joins TRBV7-6 to TRBJ2-2; tentative D call: TRBD1 (5 bases). The CDR3 has 16 residues. The germline V and J ends were trimmed by 5 bases and 6 bases, with 19 bases remaining between them. The germline gives CDR1 SGHVS, CDR2 FNYEAQ. The CDR3 sequence: CASSRTAGQGAGELFF. The CDR3 DNA reads TGTGCCAGCAGCCGGACCGCCGGACAAGGCGCCGGGGAGCTGTTTTTT. Variable domain in full (rest from reference TRBV7-6 and TRBJ2-2): GAGVSQSPRYKVTKRGQDVALRCDPISGHVSLYWYRQALGQGPEFLTYFNYEAQQDKSGLPNDRFSAERPEGSISTLTIQRTEQRDSAMYRCASSRTAGQGAGELFFGEGSRLTVL.

This chain links TRBV4-2 with TRBJ2-2, with 10 bases matching TRBD2. The CDR3 totals 18 residues. V lost 4 bases to trimming and J lost 3 bases; unmatched junction nucleotides: 11. CDR1 is LGHNA, CDR2 YNFKEQ, per germline. The CDR3 loop reads CASSRLPSGGADTGELFF. CDR3 sequence (DNA): TGTGCCAGCAGCCGCCTCCCGAGCGGGGGGGCGGACACCGGGGAGCTGTTTTTT.

The V gene is TRBV28, the J gene TRBJ2-5; D might be TRBD1 (5 bases). CDR3 length: 16 amino acids. Germline CDR1 and CDR2: MDHEN and SYDVKM. V was clipped by 5 bases and J by 3 bases, with 19 bases between them. The CDR3 region is CASSRWARTQKETQYF. The DNA for the CDR3 is TGTGCCAGCAGTCGATGGGCCCGGACACAAAAAGAGACCCAGTACTTC.

The chain links TRBV6-5 to TRBJ1-4, with no clear D. The CDR3 is 15 residues long. The germline CDR1 and CDR2 sequences are MNHEY and SVGAGI. Trimming left V 5 bases short and J 3 bases short, with 13 bases between. As DNA, the CDR3 is TGTGCCAGCAGTGCCGGGCCCCCTCCTAATGAAAAACTGTTTTTT. Protein: CASSAGPPPNEKLFF.

V and J are TRBV7-9 and TRBJ2-3; tentatively, D is TRBD1 or TRBD2 (5 bases each). Germline CDR1 SEHNR, CDR2 FQNEAQ (reference sequence). V was cut by 4 bases and J by 5 bases, with 10 bases left in between. The CDR3 length is 13 residues. The CDR3 region is CASSWPRGDTQYF. CDR3 sequence (DNA): TGTGCCAGCAGCTGGCCGAGGGGAGATACGCAGTATTTT.

The chain combines TRBV6-1 with TRBJ1-2, with D unresolved. Trimming pared 1 base from V and 0 bases from J, leaving 9 bases between. This CDR3 contains 15 residues. The germline V gene encodes CDR1 MNHNS and CDR2 SASEGT. The CDR3 DNA follows: TGTGCCAGCAGTGAAGATGTGAATACTAACTATGGCTACACCTTC. It yields the protein CASSEDVNTNYGYTF.

In this sample, this clone turned up once. The gene calls are TRBV28 and TRBJ2-7; 10 bases are shared with TRBD1. CDR3 length equals 15 residues. The germline V gene has CDR1 MDHEN and CDR2 SYDVKM. V lost 4 bases to trimming and J lost 4 bases; unmatched junction nucleotides: 7. CDR3 in amino acids: CASSWDRGTSYEQYF. CDR3 bases: TGTGCCAGCAGTTGGGACAGGGGAACTTCTTACGAGCAGTACTTC. The whole variable domain, filled in from reference TRBV28 and TRBJ2-7, reads DVKVTQSSRYLVKRTGEKVFLECVQDMDHENMFWYRQDPGLGLRLIYFSYDVKMKEKGDIPEGYSVSREKKERFSLILESASTNQTSMYLCASSWDRGTSYEQYFGPGTRLTVT.

The chain joins TRBV6-5 to TRBJ1-2, with unresolved D. The ends were cut back, 0 bases at V and 3 bases at J, with 11 bases in the middle. Germline CDR1 and CDR2: MNHEY and SVGAGI. CDR3 length: 15 residues. CDR3 residues: CASSYSQARYYGYTF. CDR3 in DNA: TGTGCCAGCAGTTACTCGCAGGCACGATACTATGGCTACACCTTC.

This chain uses TRBV5-1 with TRBJ2-3; D not resolved. CDR1 and CDR2 from the germline V gene are SGHRS and YFSETQ. CDR3 size: 15 residues. Trimming removed 0 bases from V and 0 bases from J, with 8 bases in between. The CDR3 loop reads CASSLGDKSTDTQYF. The CDR3 bases are TGCGCCAGCAGCTTGGGTGACAAGAGCACAGATACGCAGTATTTT.

This chain connects TRBV6-5 to TRBJ2-6; TRBD1 matches 7 bases. This CDR3 is 15 amino acids long. Germline V gene sequence: CDR1 MNHEY, CDR2 SVGAGI. After removal of 8 bases from V and 0 bases from J, the junction contained 4 bases not matched to a gene. CDR3 in DNA: TGTGCCAGCGGGGACAGTAACTCTGGGGCCAACGTCCTGACTTTC. Its protein is CASGDSNSGANVLTF.

This clone was recorded only once. The V gene is TRBV14, the J gene TRBJ2-5, with 7 positions matching TRBD1. V was pared by 4 bases and J by 4 bases, with 9 bases of the junction left unmatched. CDR3 length equals 15 residues. CDR1 SGHDN and CDR2 FVKESK come from the germline V gene. The DNA of the CDR3 is TGTGCCAGCAGCCTTATTTCAGCAGGGGGAGAGACCCAGTACTTC. This encodes CASSLISAGGETQYF.

This chain uses TRBV5-4 with TRBJ2-2; TRBD2 matches 9 bases. CDR1 and CDR2 (germline): SGHNT, YYREEE (reference sequence). V lost 4 bases, J lost 1 base, and 5 bases stayed unmatched. The CDR3 is 16 amino acids. The CDR3 is CASSLTSGVNTGELFF. CDR3 in DNA: TGTGCCAGCAGCCTGACTAGCGGAGTGAACACCGGGGAGCTGTTTTTT.

This clone was seen a single time. The chain joins TRBV6-1 to TRBJ2-4; no clear D. CDR1 is MNHNS, CDR2 SASEGT, per germline. The CDR3 totals 13 residues. Trimming took 1 base from V and 6 from J, leaving 7 bases between them. Here the CDR3 reads CASSEGVLNIQYF. CDR3 nucleotides: TGTGCCAGCAGTGAAGGGGTGCTAAACATTCAGTACTTC.

The chain is built from TRBV7-3 and TRBJ2-5; a weak D match, TRBD1 (6 bases). The CDR3 length is 16 residues. V lost 5 bases and J 3 bases, leaving 19 bases between the germline ends. Germline V gene lookup returns CDR1 SGHTA and CDR2 FQGTGA. CDR3 sequence (DNA): TGTGCCAGCAGCCCCGGGATTGGCAGGGGAGAAGAGACCCAGTACTTC. Translation: CASSPGIGRGEETQYF.

This rearrangement joins TRBV21-1 to TRBJ1-3. TRBV21-1 is recorded as a pseudogene. This CDR3 region has 17 residues. The CDR3 is CASRGTLVQHARNTIYF. The DNA of the CDR3 is TGTGCCAGCAGAGGGACTCTAGTACAACACGCACGAAACACCATATATTTT.

J is TRBJ2-5 and V is TRBV7-9; a weak D match, TRBD1 (8 bases). V lost 2 bases and J 5 bases, leaving 18 bases between the germline ends. The CDR3 spans 16 residues. CDR1 is SEHNR and CDR2 is FQNEAQ in the germline V gene (reference sequence). CDR3: CASSLTRQGRGETQYF. The DNA for the CDR3 is TGTGCCAGCAGCTTAACCAGACAGGGGCGGGGGGAGACCCAGTACTTC.

The V call is TRBV7-2, the J call TRBJ2-7, with 10 bases lining up with TRBD1. J gave up 6 bases and V 5 bases, and 19 bases lay outside the gene matches. CDR1 is SGHTA, CDR2 FQGNSA, per germline. The CDR3 contains 18 residues. DNA for the CDR3: TGTGCCAGCAGCCTCAACCGGGACAGGGGAACCACCAGCCGCGAGCAGTACTTC. The encoded protein is CASSLNRDRGTTSREQYF. The complete variable domain, with remaining parts taken from reference TRBV7-2 and TRBJ2-7, reads GAGVSQSPSNKVTEKGKDVELRCDPISGHTALYWYRQSLGQGLEFLIYFQGNSAPDKSGLPSDRFSAERTGGSVSTLTIQRTQQEDSAVYLCASSLNRDRGTTSREQYFGPGTRLTVT.

The chain uses TRBV2 and TRBJ2-2, with D possibly being TRBD1 or TRBD2 (5 bases each). Trimming removed 6 bases from V and 4 bases from J, with 12 bases in between. The germline V gene has CDR1 SNHLY and CDR2 FYNNEI. The CDR3 loop spans 14 amino acids. CDR3 amino acids: CASRDQGPTGELFF. DNA of the CDR3: TGTGCCAGCAGAGATCAGGGACCCACCGGGGAGCTGTTTTTT.

The chain couples TRBV10-3 to TRBJ2-2; D unresolved. CDR1 ENHRY and CDR2 SYGVKD come from the germline V gene. The V end lost 2 bases, the J end lost 3 bases, and 1 base lay between the germline ends. This CDR3 is built from 12 residues. The CDR3 sequence: CAISEDTGELFF. The CDR3 nucleotides read TGTGCCATCAGTGAGGACACCGGGGAGCTGTTTTTT.

This chain links TRBV7-9 with TRBJ1-1; 8 bases align to TRBD1. Germline CDR1 and CDR2: SEHNR and FQNEAQ (reference sequence). Trimming took 6 bases from V and 4 from J; bases not matched to a gene: 7. CDR3 length equals 14 residues. The DNA for the CDR3 is TGTGCCAGCAGGGCAGGGGGCGGGGGCACTGAAGCTTTCTTT. Translating gives CASRAGGGGTEAFF.

The chain couples TRBV27 to TRBJ2-5, with D possibly matching TRBD1 (6 bases). The CDR3 is made up of 13 amino acids. Trimming shortened V by 5 bases and J by 4 bases, and 11 bases separated the two germline ends. Germline V gene data show CDR1 as MNHEY and CDR2 as SMNVEV (reference sequence). In DNA, the CDR3 is TGTGCCAGCAGTCTACAGGGCGGAGAGACCCAGTACTTC. Translating gives CASSLQGGETQYF.

V and J are TRBV5-8 and TRBJ2-2, with 9 bases identical to TRBD1. The CDR3 is made up of 16 amino acids. Germline V gives CDR1 SGHTS, CDR2 YDEGEE. V trimming: 5 bases; J trimming: 6 bases; junction bases outside the gene matches: 11. CDR3: CASRAGTGLSPGELFF. The CDR3 nucleotides read TGTGCCAGCAGGGCCGGGACAGGGTTGTCTCCCGGGGAGCTGTTTTTT.

The chain joins TRBV7-9 to TRBJ2-1, with D perhaps TRBD2 (6 bases). The CDR3 contains 14 residues. CDR1 SEHNR and CDR2 FQNEAQ come from the germline V gene (reference sequence). V was trimmed by 5 bases and J by 5 bases, leaving 13 bases between them. The CDR3 loop reads CASSVRDSNNEQFF. The CDR3 DNA follows: TGTGCCAGCAGCGTCAGGGACTCTAACAATGAGCAGTTCTTC.